These T cell receptor beta chains were read from a single sample in a study of blood T cell repertoires in COVID-19. This table comes from immunoSEQ multiplex PCR, and its TCRdb copy is limited to in-frame clones, with some not included. The sample records 16,000 or so clones, approximately 90% being singletons. Sequences were obtained from peripheral blood. Every receptor here comes from an elderly man with acute or convalescent COVID-19. Each CDR3 is given with its conserved first and last residue. The D gene is left open where the match is weak. Only some rows state a clone size, as once, few, many or a class for expanded clones.

NA	TRBV19	TRBD1	TRBJ1-5	CASSAGQGSSGPQHF	TGTGCCAGTAGTGCGGGACAGGGATCCTCGGGGCCCCAGCATTTT
NA	TRBV3-1/TRBV3-2	NA	TRBJ1-6	CASSQDLYENSYLSYNSPLHF	TGTGCCAGCAGCCAAGATTTGTATGAGAACAGCTACCTCTCCTATAATTCACCCCTCCACTTT
few	TRBV27	TRBD1	TRBJ1-2	CASSFLGDSQNYGYTF	TGTGCCAGCAGTTTTCTCGGGGACAGCCAAAACTATGGCTACACCTTC
NA	TRBV5-1	NA	TRBJ1-2	CASSPDTNGYTF	TGCGCCAGCAGCCCCGACACCAACGGCTACACCTTC
once	TRBV10-1	TRBD1	TRBJ1-1	CASSEGQGIGTEAFF	TGCGCCAGCAGTGAAGGACAGGGTATTGGCACTGAAGCTTTCTTT
NA	TRBV18	NA	TRBJ2-2	CASSPRTPADTGELFF	TGTGCCAGCTCACCACGCACCCCGGCGGACACCGGGGAGCTGTTTTTT
NA	TRBV14	TRBD2	TRBJ2-7	CASSQDPLAGANLLSYEQYF	TGTGCCAGCAGCCAAGACCCCCTAGCGGGAGCCAACCTTTTGAGCTACGAGCAGTACTTC
once	TRBV18	TRBD1	TRBJ1-5	CASSLDRGSNQPQHF	TGTGCCAGCTCACTGGACAGGGGAAGCAATCAGCCCCAGCATTTT
NA	TRBV24-1	NA	TRBJ2-7	CATSDPGQGKGQYF	TGTGCCACCAGTGATCCCGGCCAGGGAAAGGGGCAGTACTTC
once	TRBV27	NA	TRBJ1-1	CASSAGLPNTEAFF	TGTGCCAGCAGTGCTGGACTGCCGAACACTGAAGCTTTCTTT
NA	TRBV5-6	NA	TRBJ1-2	CASASAGGYTF	TGTGCCAGCGCCTCCGCGGGTGGCTACACCTTC
NA	TRBV12-3/TRBV12-4	NA	TRBJ1-1	CASSRGGNTEAFF	TGTGCCAGCAGTCGCGGGGGAAACACTGAAGCTTTCTTT
NA	TRBV6-6	NA	TRBJ1-1	CASSYRGGTEAFF	TGTGCCAGCAGTTACAGGGGGGGCACTGAAGCTTTCTTT
NA	TRBV5-1	NA	TRBJ1-2	CASSPTNYGYTF	TGCGCCAGCAGCCCCACTAACTATGGCTACACCTTC
NA	TRBV5-8	TRBD2	TRBJ2-3	CASSFGLAGEDTQYF	TGTGCCAGCAGCTTTGGACTAGCGGGGGAAGATACGCAGTATTTT
few	TRBV5-4	NA	TRBJ1-3	CASSLTQSGNTIYF	TGTGCCAGCAGCTTGACACAGTCTGGAAACACCATATATTTT
NA	TRBV28	TRBD1	TRBJ1-2	CASSSGQGAYGYTF	TGTGCCAGCAGTTCGGGACAGGGGGCCTATGGCTACACCTTC
NA	TRBV3-1/TRBV3-2	NA	TRBJ1-2	CASSPQGTYGYTF	TGTGCCAGCAGCCCCCAGGGCACCTATGGCTACACCTTC
NA	TRBV28	NA	TRBJ1-2	CASSPPDRTHYGYTF	TGTGCCAGCAGTCCGCCTGACAGAACTCACTATGGCTACACCTTC
NA	TRBV4-1	NA	TRBJ2-7	CASSRTGGASAYEQYF	TGCGCCAGCAGCCGGACTGGGGGCGCGTCGGCCTACGAGCAGTACTTC
once	TRBV5-1	NA	TRBJ1-1	CASSLTGWNTEAFF	TGCGCCAGCAGCTTGACAGGGTGGAACACTGAAGCTTTCTTT
few	TRBV7-9	TRBD1	TRBJ2-3	CASSPGGDTQYF	TGTGCCAGCAGCCCAGGGGGAGATACGCAGTATTTT
NA	TRBV24-1	NA	TRBJ1-5	CATSDSNQPQHF	TGTGCCACCAGTGATTCAAATCAGCCCCAGCATTTT
NA	TRBV12-2	NA	TRBJ2-7	CASRFSTSGSRDEQYF	TGTGCAAGTCGCTTTTCGACTAGCGGGAGTAGGGACGAGCAGTACTTC